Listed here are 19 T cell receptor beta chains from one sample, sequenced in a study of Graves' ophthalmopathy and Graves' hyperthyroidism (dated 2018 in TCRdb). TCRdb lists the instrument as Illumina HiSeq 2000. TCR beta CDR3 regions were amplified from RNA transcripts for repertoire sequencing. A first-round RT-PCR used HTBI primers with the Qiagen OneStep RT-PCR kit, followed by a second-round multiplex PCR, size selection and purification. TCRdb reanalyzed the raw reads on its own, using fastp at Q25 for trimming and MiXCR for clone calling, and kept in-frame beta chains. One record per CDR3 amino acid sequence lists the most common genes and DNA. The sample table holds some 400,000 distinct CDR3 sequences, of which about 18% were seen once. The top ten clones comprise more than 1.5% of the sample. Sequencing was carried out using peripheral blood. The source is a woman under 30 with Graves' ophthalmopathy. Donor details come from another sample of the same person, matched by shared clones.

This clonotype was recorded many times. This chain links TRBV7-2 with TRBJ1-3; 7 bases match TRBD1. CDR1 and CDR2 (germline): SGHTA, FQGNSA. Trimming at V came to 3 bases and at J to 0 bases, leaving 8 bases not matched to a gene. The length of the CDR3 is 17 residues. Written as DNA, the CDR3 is TGTGCCAGCAGCTTCGCCCAGGGGGGATACTCTGGAAACACCATATATTTT. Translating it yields CASSFAQGGYSGNTIYF. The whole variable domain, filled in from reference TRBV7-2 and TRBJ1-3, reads GAGVSQSPSNKVTEKGKDVELRCDPISGHTALYWYRQSLGQGLEFLIYFQGNSAPDKSGLPSDRFSAERTGGSVSTLTIQRTQQEDSAVYLCASSFAQGGYSGNTIYFGEGSWLTVV.

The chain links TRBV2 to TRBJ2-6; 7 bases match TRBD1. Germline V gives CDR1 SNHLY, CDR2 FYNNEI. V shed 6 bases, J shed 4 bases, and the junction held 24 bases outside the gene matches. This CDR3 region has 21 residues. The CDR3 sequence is CASRERPWTGVPGRGANVLTF. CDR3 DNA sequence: TGTGCCAGCAGAGAACGACCTTGGACAGGCGTACCTGGCAGGGGGGCCAACGTCCTGACTTTC.

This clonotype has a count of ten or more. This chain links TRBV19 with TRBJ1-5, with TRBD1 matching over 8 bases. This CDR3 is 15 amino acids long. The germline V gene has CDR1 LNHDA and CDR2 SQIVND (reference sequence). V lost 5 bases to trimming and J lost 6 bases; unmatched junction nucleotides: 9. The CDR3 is CASSLTGGLGQPQHF. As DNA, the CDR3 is TGTGCCAGTAGTTTAACAGGGGGGCTCGGTCAGCCCCAGCATTTT.

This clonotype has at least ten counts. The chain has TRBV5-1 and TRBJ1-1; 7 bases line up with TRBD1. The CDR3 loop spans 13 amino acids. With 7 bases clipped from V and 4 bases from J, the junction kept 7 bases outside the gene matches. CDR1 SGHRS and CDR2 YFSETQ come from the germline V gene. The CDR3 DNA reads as TGCGCCAGCCAACAGGGGCTGGGCACTGAAGCTTTCTTT. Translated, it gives CASQQGLGTEAFF.

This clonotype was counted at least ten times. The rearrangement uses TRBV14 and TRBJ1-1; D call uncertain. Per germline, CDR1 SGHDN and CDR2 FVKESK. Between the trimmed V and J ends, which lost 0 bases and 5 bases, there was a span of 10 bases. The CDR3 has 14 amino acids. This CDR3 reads CASSQEWWGTEAFF. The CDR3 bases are TGTGCCAGCAGCCAAGAGTGGTGGGGAACTGAAGCTTTCTTT.

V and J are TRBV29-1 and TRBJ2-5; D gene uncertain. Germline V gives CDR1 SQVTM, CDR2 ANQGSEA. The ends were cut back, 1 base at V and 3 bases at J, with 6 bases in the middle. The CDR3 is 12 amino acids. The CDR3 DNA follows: TGCAGCGTTGAAGGACTTAAAGAGACCCAGTACTTC. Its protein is CSVEGLKETQYF.

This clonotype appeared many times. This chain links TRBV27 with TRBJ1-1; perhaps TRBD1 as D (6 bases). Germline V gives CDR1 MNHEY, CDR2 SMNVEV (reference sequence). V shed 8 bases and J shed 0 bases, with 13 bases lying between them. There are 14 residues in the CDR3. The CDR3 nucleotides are TGTGCCAGCCACTTAACAGGGATGAACACTGAAGCTTTCTTT. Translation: CASHLTGMNTEAFF.

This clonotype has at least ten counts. The CDR3 protein is CASSPQGPNTGELFF. The DNA of the CDR3 is TGTGCCAGCAGCCCCCAGGGTCCGAACACCGGGGAGCTGTTTTTT. The V call is TRBV7-2, the J call TRBJ2-2; the D gene is possibly TRBD1 (5 bases). V gave up 5 bases and J gave up 0 bases, with 10 bases separating them. The CDR3 is 15 residues long. Germline lookup yields CDR1 SGHTA and CDR2 FQGNSA.

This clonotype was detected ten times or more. Here the CDR3 reads CASSEEGGGSQETQYF. CDR3 nucleotide sequence: TGTGCCAGCAGTGAAGAGGGGGGGGGTTCGCAAGAGACCCAGTACTTC. This sequence joins TRBV6-1 and TRBJ2-5; maybe TRBD2 (7 bases). Germline lookup yields CDR1 MNHNS and CDR2 SASEGT. Trimming removed 1 base at V and 2 bases at J, with 14 bases between. There are 16 residues in the CDR3.

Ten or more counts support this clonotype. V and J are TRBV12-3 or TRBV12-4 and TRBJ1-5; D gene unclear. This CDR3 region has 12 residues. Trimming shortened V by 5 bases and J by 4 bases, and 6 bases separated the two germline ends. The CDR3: CASSGPNQPQHF. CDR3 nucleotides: TGTGCCAGCAGTGGACCGAATCAGCCCCAGCATTTT.

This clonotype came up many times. CDR3 DNA sequence: TGTGCCAGCACCCCCCGGGGGGTCGTCACTGAAGCTTTCTTT. Protein product: CASTPRGVVTEAFF. The rearrangement links TRBV6-1 to TRBJ1-1; maybe TRBD1 (5 bases). From germline, CDR1 is MNHNS and CDR2 SASEGT. V was cut by 7 bases and J by 4 bases, with 16 bases left in between. The CDR3 runs to 14 residues.

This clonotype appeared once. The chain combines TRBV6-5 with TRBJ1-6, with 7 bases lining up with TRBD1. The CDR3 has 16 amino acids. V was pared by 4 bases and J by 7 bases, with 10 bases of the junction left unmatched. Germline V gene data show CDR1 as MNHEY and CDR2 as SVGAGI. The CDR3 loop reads CASSFKTGSGNSPLHF. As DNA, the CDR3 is TGTGCCAGCAGTTTCAAGACAGGGTCAGGAAATTCACCCCTCCACTTT.

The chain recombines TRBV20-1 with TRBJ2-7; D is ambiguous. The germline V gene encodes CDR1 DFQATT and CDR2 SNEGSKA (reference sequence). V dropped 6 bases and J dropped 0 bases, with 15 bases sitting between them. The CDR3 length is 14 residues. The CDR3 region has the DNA TGCAGTGCGCGCAGGAGTAGGAGCTCCTACGAGCAGTACTTC. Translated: CSARRSRSSYEQYF.

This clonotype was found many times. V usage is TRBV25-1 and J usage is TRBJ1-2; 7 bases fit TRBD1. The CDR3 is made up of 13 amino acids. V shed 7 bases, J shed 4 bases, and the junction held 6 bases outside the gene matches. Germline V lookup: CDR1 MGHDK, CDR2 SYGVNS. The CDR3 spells CASKRGQSYGYTF. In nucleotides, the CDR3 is TGTGCCAGCAAGAGGGGACAGAGCTATGGCTACACCTTC.

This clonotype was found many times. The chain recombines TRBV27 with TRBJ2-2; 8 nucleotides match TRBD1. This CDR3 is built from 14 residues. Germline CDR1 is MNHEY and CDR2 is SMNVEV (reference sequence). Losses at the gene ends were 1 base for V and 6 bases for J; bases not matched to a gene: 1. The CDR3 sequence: CASSLFRGPGELFF. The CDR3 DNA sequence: TGTGCCAGCAGTTTATTCAGGGGGCCCGGGGAGCTGTTTTTT.

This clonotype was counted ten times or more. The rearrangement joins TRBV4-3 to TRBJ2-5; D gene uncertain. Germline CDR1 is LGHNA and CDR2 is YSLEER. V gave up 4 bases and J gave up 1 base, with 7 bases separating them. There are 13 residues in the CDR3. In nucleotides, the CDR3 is TGCGCCAGCAGCCGAGCCTTCCAAGAGACCCAGTACTTC. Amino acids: CASSRAFQETQYF.

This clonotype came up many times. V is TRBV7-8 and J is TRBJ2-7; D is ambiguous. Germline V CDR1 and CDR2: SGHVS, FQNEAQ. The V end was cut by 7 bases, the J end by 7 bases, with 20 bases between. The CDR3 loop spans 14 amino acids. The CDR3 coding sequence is TGTGCCAGCACCCCTAACCCCGCCTGGCGGGAGCAGTACTTC. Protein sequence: CASTPNPAWREQYF.

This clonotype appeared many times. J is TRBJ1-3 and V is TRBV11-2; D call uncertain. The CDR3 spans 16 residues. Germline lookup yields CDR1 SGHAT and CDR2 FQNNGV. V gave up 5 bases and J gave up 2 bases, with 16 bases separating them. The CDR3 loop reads CASSPGGINTGNTIYF. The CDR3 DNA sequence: TGTGCCAGCAGCCCTGGTGGGATAAACACTGGAAACACCATATATTTT.

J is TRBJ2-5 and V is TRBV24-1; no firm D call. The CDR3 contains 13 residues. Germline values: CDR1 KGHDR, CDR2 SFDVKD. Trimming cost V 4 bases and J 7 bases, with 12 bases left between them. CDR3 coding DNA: TGTGCCACCAGTGACTCCGACCTCGGGACCCAGTACTTC. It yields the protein CATSDSDLGTQYF.